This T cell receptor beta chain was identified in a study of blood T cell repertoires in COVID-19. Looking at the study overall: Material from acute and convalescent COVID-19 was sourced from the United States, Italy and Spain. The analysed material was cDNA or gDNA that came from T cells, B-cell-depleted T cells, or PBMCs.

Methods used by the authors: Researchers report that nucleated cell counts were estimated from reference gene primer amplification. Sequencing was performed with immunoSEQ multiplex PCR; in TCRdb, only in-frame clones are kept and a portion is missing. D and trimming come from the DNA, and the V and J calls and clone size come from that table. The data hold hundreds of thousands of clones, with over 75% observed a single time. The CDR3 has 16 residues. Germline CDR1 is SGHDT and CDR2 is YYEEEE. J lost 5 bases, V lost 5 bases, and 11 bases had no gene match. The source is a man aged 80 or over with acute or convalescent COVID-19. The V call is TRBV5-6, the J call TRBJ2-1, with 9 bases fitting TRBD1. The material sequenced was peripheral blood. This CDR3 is CASSLRTGVSDNEQFF. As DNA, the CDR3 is TGTGCCAGCAGTTTGCGGACAGGGGTTTCGGACAATGAGCAGTTCTTC.